This TCR beta chain emerged from a study of blood T cells in healthy people across ages. The CDR3 spans 13 residues. The V and J ends lost 5 bases and 7 bases respectively, with 12 bases between them. Germline lookup yields CDR1 SGHTA and CDR2 FQGNSA. A J-beta primer mix and a sample-barcoded 5' primer were used in a second PCR of roughly 7 to 12 cycles. TCRdb re-called the 5' RACE reads through MiXCR, storing one row per CDR3 protein. The table records over 1,500,000 distinct CDR3 sequences, about 50% of them present only once. Overall study findings and caveats: Researchers deemed the diversity estimates from one million T cells underestimates. A greater number of naive CD4+ cells and higher diversity distinguished long-lived donors from aged donors.

Donors ranged from roughly 6 to 95 years old and were healthy Caucasians in Russia. Peripheral blood was drawn, ten milliliters per donor. This clonotype came up many times. Its matching antigen is unknown. This sequence joins TRBV7-2 and TRBJ2-1; the D gene is possibly TRBD1 (6 bases). Material for sequencing was blood. The sequence was obtained from a woman aged 40 to 55 in good health. The CDR3 DNA reads TGTGCCAGCAGCCTTGCGGACAGAAATGAGCAGTTCTTC. Its protein is CASSLADRNEQFF.